This T cell receptor beta chain is from a study of regulatory T cells in long-lasting Graves disease. Libraries of TCR beta came from iRepertoire HTBI primers plus Arm-PCR of CDR3 regions. In the authors' methods: Spanning all samples, the identified segments comprised around 60 TRBV and around 15 TRBJ. Using its own MiXCR run on the multiplex PCR reads, TCRdb lists one record per CDR3 protein. None of the V and J calls come from the authors' own analysis; TCRdb made them. The sample includes under 400,000 distinct CDR3 sequences, over 15% of them seen just once. The table lists this clonotype with a few counts. Regarding time point: newly diagnosed GD, antithyroid drugs for less than 3 months. RNA isolated from PBMCs was used to make the TCR library. Clinicians diagnosed Graves' disease using American Thyroid Association guidelines. Patients were from an endocrinology department in Xi'an, China. The V gene's germline CDR1 is MDHEN and CDR2 SYDVKM. The CDR3 is 13 residues long. Trimming pared 8 bases from V and 2 bases from J, leaving 12 bases between.

This sample was shared with a second study, whose subject was T cells in Graves' hyperthyroidism and ophthalmopathy. According to that study: The primer set for the first-round RT-PCR of the TCR CDR3 was HTBI.

The clonotype comes from a man in his forties with Graves disease. The sample consisted of peripheral blood mononuclear cells (PBMCs), taken at new diagnosis, from a patient treated with antithyroid drugs. The chain has TRBV28 and TRBJ1-1; D remains unclear. The CDR3 sequence: CASGPAGNTEAFF. The CDR3 coding sequence is TGTGCCAGCGGCCCCGCAGGCAACACTGAAGCTTTCTTT.